The present T cell receptor (beta chain) was sequenced within a study of cytomegalovirus exposure and HLA in healthy donors. Points from the study as a whole: The dataset shows that most TCR sequences were rare, while some public TCRs occurred in many donors.

This clone was recorded a few times. No antigen is known for it. Amplification used 60 Vbeta primers and 13 Jbeta primers. The data were produced by immunoSEQ multiplex PCR, yet TCRdb's version contains in-frame clones alone and is incomplete. The sample lists 150,000 to 180,000 clones; 70% to 80% were seen once. V shed 0 bases and J 6 bases; nucleotides not matched to a gene: 6. This CDR3 has 14 residues. Germline CDR1 and CDR2: SGHNT and YYREEE (reference sequence). The chain combines TRBV5-4 with TRBJ2-7; 7 nucleotides align to TRBD1. This receptor was identified in a young man in good health and CMV-seronegative. The specimen sequenced was PBMCs. This CDR3 is CASSLGQGLSEQYF. In DNA, the CDR3 is TGTGCCAGCAGCTTGGGACAGGGTTTGTCCGAGCAGTACTTC.